This T cell receptor (beta chain) stems from a study of T cells in localized non-small cell lung cancer. The data were produced by immunoSEQ multiplex PCR, yet TCRdb's version contains in-frame clones alone and is incomplete. The sample lists around 96,000 clones, under 95% occurring once. This CDR3 contains 15 residues. Germline V gene sequence: CDR1 LNHDA, CDR2 SQIVND (reference sequence). V lost 5 bases and J lost 6; bases outside the gene matches: 9. The starting material was PBMCs, obtained before any cancer treatment. The rearrangement joins TRBV19 to TRBJ2-7, with 11 bases aligning to TRBD2. This TCR was recovered from a woman aged 40-75 years with stage II squamous cell lung carcinoma. CDR3 nucleotide sequence: TGTGCCAGTAGTTTCTTAGCGGGAGGGCCCACCGAGCAGTACTTC. Encoded protein: CASSFLAGGPTEQYF.